Shown below are 15 T cell receptor beta chains from a single sample sequenced in a study of blood T cell repertoires in COVID-19. Libraries were prepared by immunoSEQ multiplex PCR; TCRdb keeps only in-frame clonotypes and omits some of them. The sample holds hundreds of thousands of clones, over 75% seen once. The sequenced sample consisted of PBMCs or T cells enriched from blood (not recorded which). Receptor source: a middle-aged woman with acute COVID-19.

The rearrangement uses TRBV4-2 and TRBJ1-1; 9 bases map to TRBD1. The CDR3 runs 17 residues. V was clipped by 1 base and J by 1 base; unmatched bases: 7. Germline V gene sequence: CDR1 LGHNA, CDR2 YNFKEQ. CDR3 bases: TGTGCCAGCAGCCAAGGCCCACAGGGGGCACCGAACACTGAAGCTTTCTTT. As protein: CASSQGPQGAPNTEAFF.

This clone was found once. The CDR3 DNA follows: TGCGCCAGCAGCCCCCTCTCCGGAACTAATGAAAAACTGTTTTTT. This gives the protein CASSPLSGTNEKLFF. The V gene is TRBV5-1, the J gene TRBJ1-4; D is ambiguous. The CDR3 totals 15 residues. Germline V lookup: CDR1 SGHRS, CDR2 YFSETQ. Trimming removed 4 bases at V and 1 base at J, with 11 bases between.

The chain links TRBV6-5 to TRBJ1-2, with 8 bases that match TRBD1. Trimming removed 2 bases from V and 7 bases from J; junction bases left unmatched: 3. Germline CDR1 and CDR2: MNHEY and SVGAGI. The CDR3 runs to 13 residues. CDR3 nucleotides: TGTGCCAGCAGTTACCGACAGGGGTCTGGCTACACCTTC. This encodes CASSYRQGSGYTF.

The V and J genes are TRBV10-3 and TRBJ2-1; 7 nucleotides line up with TRBD2. This CDR3 has 12 amino acids. CDR1 ENHRY and CDR2 SYGVKD come from the germline V gene. After removal of 10 bases from V and 5 bases from J, the junction contained 5 bases not matched to a gene. CDR3 DNA sequence: TGTGCCACAAGCGGGGCTAACAATGAGCAGTTCTTC. Translating it yields CATSGANNEQFF.

The J gene is TRBJ1-1, the V gene TRBV5-1; 8 bases are shared with TRBD1. This CDR3 has 17 amino acids. V shed 2 bases and J 0 bases; nucleotides not matched to a gene: 9. Per germline, CDR1 SGHRS and CDR2 YFSETQ. CDR3 nucleotides: TGCGCCAGCAGCTTTTATGGACAGGGAAACATGAACACTGAAGCTTTCTTT. Translated, it gives CASSFYGQGNMNTEAFF.

The CDR3 DNA is TGTGCCAGCAGGCGGGGGACACTAACTAATGAAAAACTGTTTTTT. It codes for CASRRGTLTNEKLFF. This chain joins TRBV6-5 and TRBJ1-4; D is possibly TRBD1 (6 bases). CDR1 MNHEY and CDR2 SVGAGI come from the germline V gene. This CDR3 comprises 15 residues. Trimming stripped 6 bases from V and 1 base from J, with 12 bases between.

The chain uses TRBV30 and TRBJ2-3, with TRBD2 identical over 10 bases. CDR1 and CDR2 from the germline V gene are GTSNPN and SVGIG (reference sequence). V was clipped by 2 bases and J by 4 bases; unmatched bases: 6. The CDR3 has 15 residues. This chain's CDR3 is CAWSSSGGASDTQYF. The CDR3 bases are TGTGCCTGGAGTTCAAGCGGGGGGGCCTCAGATACGCAGTATTTT.

The gene calls are TRBV5-1 and TRBJ1-6; D is perhaps TRBD1 (5 bases). The germline V gene has CDR1 SGHRS and CDR2 YFSETQ. CDR3 length: 15 amino acids. The V end lost 4 bases, the J end lost 8 bases, and 16 bases lay between the germline ends. The CDR3: CASSRQDSLHSPLHF. CDR3 in DNA: TGCGCCAGCAGCCGACAAGACAGTTTGCATTCACCCCTCCACTTT.

Points on this clone: Distinct nucleotide sequences in the sample also encode this CDR3. J is TRBJ1-2 and V is TRBV29-1; unclear D gene. Germline V lookup: CDR1 SQVTM, CDR2 ANQGSEA. The CDR3 consists of 11 residues. The V and J ends lost 7 bases and 0 bases respectively, with 6 bases between them. The CDR3 bases are TGCAGCGGAACAACTAACTATGGCTACACCTTC. Protein: CSGTTNYGYTF.

The V gene is TRBV5-6, the J gene TRBJ2-7; D possibly corresponds to TRBD1 (6 bases). The CDR3 runs to 15 residues. Trimming shortened V by 1 base and J by 0 bases, and 11 bases separated the two germline ends. Germline V lookup: CDR1 SGHDT, CDR2 YYEEEE. CDR3: CASSLPGVSSYEQYF. CDR3 in DNA: TGTGCCAGCAGCTTGCCAGGGGTGAGCTCCTACGAGCAGTACTTC.

This chain joins TRBV6-6 and TRBJ1-4; 8 bases align to TRBD1. Germline V gene sequence: CDR1 MNHNY, CDR2 SVGAGI (reference sequence). With 6 bases clipped from V and 8 bases from J, the junction kept 8 bases outside the gene matches. The CDR3 spans 14 residues. CDR3 DNA: TGTGCCAGCAGGAGGACAGGGAGGGGAGAAAAACTGTTTTTT. Protein: CASRRTGRGEKLFF.

The chain carries TRBV5-1 and TRBJ1-5; tentatively, D is TRBD1 (5 bases). The CDR3 runs to 15 residues. The V end was cut by 3 bases, the J end by 6 bases, with 16 bases between. Germline CDR1 reads SGHRS; CDR2 reads YFSETQ. The CDR3 DNA reads as TGCGCCAGCAGCTGGGACGGGGGTTTTGGTCAGCCCCAGCATTTT. This codes for CASSWDGGFGQPQHF.

This clone was found a few times. The V and J genes are TRBV30 and TRBJ1-1; the match to TRBD1 covers 7 bases. V lost 5 bases to trimming and J lost 4 bases; unmatched junction nucleotides: 10. This CDR3 is built from 14 residues. Looked up from germline, CDR1 is GTSNPN and CDR2 is SVGIG (reference sequence). The CDR3 sequence is CAWEQGKMGTEAFF. The CDR3 DNA sequence: TGTGCCTGGGAACAGGGGAAAATGGGCACTGAAGCTTTCTTT.

The chain joins TRBV3-1 (or the pseudogene TRBV3-2) to TRBJ2-3, with D possibly being TRBD1 (5 bases). CDR3 length: 16 amino acids. CDR1 LGHDT and CDR2 YNNKEL come from the germline V gene (reference sequence). The V gene lost 4 bases and the J gene lost 0 bases, with 14 bases spanning the gap. Here the CDR3 DNA reads TGTGCCAGCAGCCTCCTGACAGCTAGTAGCACAGATACGCAGTATTTT. Translated, it gives CASSLLTASSTDTQYF.

J is TRBJ1-1 and V is TRBV11-2; TRBD1 is a possible D gene (6 bases). Germline loops: CDR1 SGHAT, CDR2 FQNNGV. The CDR3 extends over 15 amino acids. V gave up 7 bases and J gave up 4 bases, with 19 bases separating them. In DNA, the CDR3 is TGTGCCAGCACCAACATAGGAAGGGGGGGCACTGAAGCTTTCTTT. Translating it yields CASTNIGRGGTEAFF.